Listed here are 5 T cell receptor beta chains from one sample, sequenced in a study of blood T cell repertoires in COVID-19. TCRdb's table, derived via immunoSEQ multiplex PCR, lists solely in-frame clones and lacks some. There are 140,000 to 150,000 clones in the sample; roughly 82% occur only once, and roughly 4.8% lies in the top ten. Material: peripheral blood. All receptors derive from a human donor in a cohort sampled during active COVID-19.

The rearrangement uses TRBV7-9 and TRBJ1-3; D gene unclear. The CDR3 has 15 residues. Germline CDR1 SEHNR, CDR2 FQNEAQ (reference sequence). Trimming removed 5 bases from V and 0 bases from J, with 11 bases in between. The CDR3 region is CASSPSVYSGNTIYF. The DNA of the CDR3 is TGTGCCAGCAGCCCTTCCGTATACTCTGGAAACACCATATATTTT.

CDR3 sequence reads: CASRLEGTDTQYF. In DNA, the CDR3 is TGTGCCAGTCGACTAGAGGGTACAGATACGCAGTATTTT. This chain connects TRBV19 to TRBJ2-3; tentatively, D is TRBD2 (6 bases). Germline V gene lookup returns CDR1 LNHDA and CDR2 SQIVND (reference sequence). V gave up 8 bases and J gave up 3 bases, with 12 bases separating them. The CDR3 is made up of 13 amino acids.

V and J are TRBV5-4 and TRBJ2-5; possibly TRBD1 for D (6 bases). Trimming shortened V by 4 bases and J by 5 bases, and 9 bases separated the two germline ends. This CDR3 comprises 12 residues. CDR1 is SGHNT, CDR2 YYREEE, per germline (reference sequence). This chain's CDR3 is CASSPRGETQYF. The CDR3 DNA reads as TGTGCCAGCAGCCCCAGGGGTGAGACCCAGTACTTC.

CDR3: CASSTGTSADTQYF. The CDR3 coding sequence is TGCGCCAGCAGCACAGGGACTAGCGCAGATACGCAGTATTTT. The chain links TRBV5-1 to TRBJ2-3; 10 positions match TRBD2. The length of the CDR3 is 14 residues. The germline V gene has CDR1 SGHRS and CDR2 YFSETQ. The V and J ends lost 4 bases and 4 bases, in that order; junction bases with no gene match: 3.

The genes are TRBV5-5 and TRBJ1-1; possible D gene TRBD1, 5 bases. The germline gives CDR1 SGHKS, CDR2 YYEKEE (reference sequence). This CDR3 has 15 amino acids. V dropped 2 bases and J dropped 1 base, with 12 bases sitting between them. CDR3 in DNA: TGTGCCAGCAGCTTTTATCAGGGTGGGAACACTGAAGCTTTCTTT. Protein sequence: CASSFYQGGNTEAFF.